This T cell receptor beta chain was found in a study of blood T cell repertoires in COVID-19. Study-level background: Acute and convalescent COVID-19 specimens originated in the United States, Italy and Spain.

There are 13 residues in the CDR3. Germline-derived CDR1 and CDR2 are SNHLY and FYNNEI. Unmatched junction bases numbered 6, after V lost 5 bases and J lost 9 bases. Assignment of participants to cohorts was predicated upon participant-reported clinical history. Recovery among Cohort 3 donors was established by two negative PCRs, clearance, or symptom resolution. A single count supports this clone. Source study methods: Counts of nucleated cells, estimated from reference gene primer amplification, were obtained. Assay: immunoSEQ multiplex PCR; the TCRdb copy retains only in-frame clones and omits some. The V and J calls and the clone size are those of that table, but D and trimming were determined from the DNA. Here the sample spans about 320,000 clones, roughly 89% being singletons.

The sequenced sample was PBMCs or T cells enriched from blood (not recorded which). The sequence was collected from a woman aged 18-29 years who had recovered from COVID-19. The chain joins TRBV2 to TRBJ1-1; TRBD1 agrees at 10 bases. In nucleotides, the CDR3 is TGTGCCAGCAGTCCCGGGACAGGGGAAAAAGCTTTCTTT. Residues: CASSPGTGEKAFF. Full variable domain (rest looked up from reference TRBV2 and TRBJ1-1): EPEVTQTPSHQVTQMGQEVILRCVPISNHLYFYWYRQILGQKVEFLVSFYNNEISEKSEIFDDQFSVERPDGSNFTLKIRSTKLEDSAMYFCASSPGTGEKAFFGQGTRLTVV.